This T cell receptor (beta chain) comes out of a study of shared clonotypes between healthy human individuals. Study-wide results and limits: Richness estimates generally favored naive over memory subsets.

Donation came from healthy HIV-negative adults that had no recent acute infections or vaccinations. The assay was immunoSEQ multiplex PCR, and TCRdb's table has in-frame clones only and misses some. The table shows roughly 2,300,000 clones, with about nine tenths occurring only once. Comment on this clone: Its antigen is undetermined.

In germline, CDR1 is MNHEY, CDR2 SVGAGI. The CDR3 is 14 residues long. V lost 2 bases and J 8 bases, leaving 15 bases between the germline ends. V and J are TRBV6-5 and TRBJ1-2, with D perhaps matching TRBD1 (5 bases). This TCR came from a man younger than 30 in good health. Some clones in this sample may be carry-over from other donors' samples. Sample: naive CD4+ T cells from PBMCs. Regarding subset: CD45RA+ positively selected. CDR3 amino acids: CASSYGASGLGYTF. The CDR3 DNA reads TGTGCCAGCAGTTACGGGGCTTCGGGACTGGGCTACACCTTC.